This TCR beta chain derives from a study of cytomegalovirus exposure and HLA in healthy donors (dated by TCRdb to the late 2010s). Study-wide context: In an earlier analysis of under 750 of the donors, approximately 260 Gb of sequence data and 120 million or so unique TCR beta sequences from about 190 million T cells were reported. Roughly 300 gigabases of sequencing data and approximately 80 million unique TCR sequences were included in an early release covering about 700 HLA-typed donors. Among the approximately 420 genotyped donors, about 83% belonged to the genetic ancestry cluster associated with self-reported Caucasian donors. The study aimed to test whether cataloging public T cell receptors could reveal signatures of past pathogen exposure. Using immunosequencing, the study profiled T cell repertoires from approximately 700 subjects and related those repertoires to cytomegalovirus serostatus. In addition to the first cohort of roughly 700 subjects, a separate validation cohort of 130 or so different subjects was used. High-throughput TCR immunosequencing, statistical association of individual TCRs with disease status, and machine learning were combined to predict cytomegalovirus infection status. A later analysis re-analyzed previously published TCR beta repertoires from roughly 600 donors and added high-resolution HLA genotyping to study TCR occurrence patterns. The later analysis used no new phenotypic data to find candidate immune exposures, relying instead on TCR beta sequences and their occurrence across donors. To decide whether each TCR beta V gene segment behaved as functional or pseudogenic, an earlier analysis of approximately 600 of the donors relied on high-throughput TCR beta sequencing. Donor age, sex, ethnicity and CMV serostatus were compiled together with the repertoire data. In a later genetic analysis, genome-wide SNP genotypes for 398 of the 666 donors were used, and that subset was treated as a discovery cohort. Every discovery cohort repertoire had been produced on one sequencing platform. HLA typing covered class I and class II loci at four-digit resolution. Typing coverage varied by locus: roughly 620-640 donors for A, B, C, DRB1 and DQB1; under 550 for DQA1; around 610 for DPA1; around 450 for DPB1. Four to six DR-DQ haplotypes were handled as single units for association and clustering because linkage in the cohort was strong. On average, 235,054 unique TCR beta nucleotide sequences were sequenced per donor among 398 genotyped donors of the cohort, with 15% to 20% of those sequences being non-productive. General study outcomes and caveats: In a later analysis, most CMV-associated TCR beta chains were found to appear HLA-restricted, with HLA associations seemingly driven largely by CMV exposure. A further reported finding was that TCR beta sequences accurately predicted the HLA-A and HLA-B alleles for most subjects in the first cohort. HLA typing was unavailable for some donors at each locus, so association tests used only the typed subset. Compared with equally common non-associated chains, HLA-associated TCR beta chains in a later analysis were more clonally expanded and had lower generation probabilities. According to a later genetic analysis, donors in an Asian-associated ancestry cluster had fewer N-insertions in productive TCRs than the roughly 670-donor mean. A cluster of highly shared sequence variants was judged likely to be a technical artifact of the sequencing pipeline. While some public TCRs were present in many individuals, most TCR sequences turned up only very rarely across donors. Strong co-occurrence of HLA alleles, especially DR and DQ, made assigning TCR associations to individual alleles difficult. Presence/absence analyses assumed roughly uniform sequencing depth across donors, an assumption that may not hold. Cytomegalovirus status was reported to be diagnosed by the classifier with high specificity and sensitivity in both the original and validation cohorts. In an earlier analysis of under 600 of the donors, most TCR beta V segments were observed in productive rearrangements about 90% or about 30% of the time, broadly matching IMGT annotations. A later genetic analysis associated a missense DCLRE1C variant with V-gene and J-gene trimming of TCR beta chains, and an independent cohort replicated the association. The study gave a list of more than 150 TCR beta chains associated with cytomegalovirus. The earlier analysis of some 540 of the donors excluded fewer than 20 rarely observed V segments, including chromosome 9 orphons, because counts were too low. Several of the top co-occurrence clusters appeared to be linked to parvovirus B19, influenza, CMV and Epstein-Barr virus, according to a later analysis. Immune exposure information for the cohort was limited to CMV serostatus. In a later analysis, the rate of TCR association differed among HLA loci, with DRB1 alleles having the most associated TCRs and HLA-C alleles having the fewest. Linkage disequilibrium might explain the correlated functional status among segregating V segments, but an unknown experimental factor could not be excluded. The authors suggested that the approach could potentially be generalized to other disease states and immunological phenotypes. Only TCR beta chains were sequenced in this cohort, and the absence of alpha or paired-chain data limited detectable features. At a false discovery rate of 0.05, a later analysis linked about 17,000 TCR beta sequences to specific HLA alleles. Because the 87-base-pair reads could not distinguish some IMGT-functional V segments, including TRBV6-2 and TRBV6-3, those segments were excluded. A few of the identified cytomegalovirus-associated TCR beta chains were confirmed in vitro to be specific for cytomegalovirus antigens.

V is shortened by 4 bases, J by 3 bases, and the region joining them spans 20 bases. There are 17 amino acids in the CDR3, from cysteine to phenylalanine inclusive. Only the CDR3 part of the read is kept: 51 bases, read in frame from the first base. CDR1 and CDR2 are drawn from the germline V gene: SGHDT, YYEEEE. About this clone itself: Its antigen is still unknown. The input lacks base qualities; no much larger clone sits a single base away.

The method behind the library was the immunoSEQ multiplex PCR assay. A mixture of 60 forward primers for TCR Vbeta segments and 13 reverse primers for TCR Jbeta segments was used in the multiplex PCR. Amplification of the CDR3 region of rearranged TCR beta genes was performed with a multiplex PCR assay on genomic DNA. Amplified TCR beta libraries were sequenced as 87-base-pair reads on the Illumina HiSeq System. The study's own analysis went as follows. In a later analysis, 80 million or so unique TCR beta chains were counted across the roughly 610 repertoires, and about 10 million of these chains were shared by at least two donors. To remove PCR and sequencing errors, raw reads were error-corrected and collapsed into unique sequences using a nearest-neighbor algorithm that merged closely related sequences. V, D and J gene segments were assigned by aligning CDR3 sequences to IMGT reference sequences. For a sequence to be retained, a match of at least six nucleotides to both a V gene segment and a J gene segment was required. Rearrangements were called productive when the CDR3 lacked stop codons and stayed in frame with V and J; all others were non-productive. Following IMGT convention, CDR3 was defined as the stretch from the second conserved V-encoded cysteine up to the conserved J-encoded phenylalanine. Sequences without an unambiguous match to a single V gene segment were excluded from the earlier analysis of a few hundred of the donors. In an earlier analysis of roughly 500 of the donors, V segments were called functional above 56.7% productive rearrangements and were called segregating when the between-donor standard deviation exceeded 5%. To diagnose cytomegalovirus status from the catalog of TCR beta chain sequences, a statistical classification framework was built. A later analysis assigned V and J genes by comparing TCR nucleotide sequences with IMGT/GENE-DB human TR gene sequences. A later analysis assigned CDR3 sequences and most-parsimonious VDJ recombination scenarios with the TCRdist pipeline. A later analysis defined each TCR beta chain by its CDR3 amino acid sequence plus V-gene family, and excluded reads lacking a unique V-gene family. A later analysis removed nearly 600 highly shared, low-generation-probability nucleotide sequences to deal with suspected cross-contamination and a sequencing artifact. A later analysis calculated a clonal expansion index for each public chain from normalized within-repertoire ranks of inferred template counts. A later analysis computed generation probabilities with a VDJ recombination model fitted to out-of-frame rearrangements, and checked the results against IGoR. In a later analysis, hypergeometric tests were used to score TCR-TCR, TCR-HLA and TCR-CMV co-occurrence, with a repertoire-size bias correction applied to TCR pairs. A later analysis estimated false discovery rates by permuting HLA or CMV assignments 20 times. In a later analysis, co-occurring TCRs were grouped with DBSCAN, and TCRdist sequence similarity was added when clustering was performed within HLA-allele-positive subsets. Repertoires with fewer than 30,000 or more than 120,000 public chains were left out of co-occurrence clustering, as were a handful of repertoires with anomalous nucleotide sharing. TCRdb obtained this table from immuneACCESS and retained in-frame rearrangements with V and J assigned. These tables miss some clones; where compared with another copy, unresolved V genes account for less than half of the shortfall, and the remainder is unexplained. The DNA gave D and trimming, while V, J and clone size come from that table. For this sample the table gives about 130,000 clones, of which 70% to 80% were detected only once. Clones ranked in the top ten supply 1.5% to 2.5% of the sample.

In total, roughly 670 healthy bone marrow donors made up the cohort. All cohort members were sampled while nominally healthy, although unrecorded immune exposures were likely present. The donor tested CMV seronegative and was one of the 352 seronegative cohort members. A peripheral blood sample was collected from each donor, and TCR beta sequencing was performed on peripheral blood mononuclear cells. Genomic DNA was extracted from the blood cell samples with the Qiagen DNeasy Blood Extraction Kit. Sample: PBMCs. The sequence links TRBV5-6 to TRBJ1-5, and possibly TRBD1, on 6 matching bases. The TCR originated in a man aged 45-65 years in good health and CMV-seronegative. The CDR3 region: CASSPLDRDRINQPQHF. The DNA is as follows: TGTGCCAGCAGCCCACTAGATCGAGACAGGATCAATCAGCCCCAGCATTTT. The CDR3, completed at both ends by the reference TRBV5-6 and TRBJ1-5 genes, gives the full variable domain DAGVTQSPTHLIKTRGQQVTLRCSPKSGHDTVSWYQQALGQGPQFIFQYYEEEERQRGNFPDRFSGHQFPNYSSELNVNALLLGDSALYLCASSPLDRDRINQPQHFGDGTRLSIL.